Listed below are T cell receptor beta chains from one sample, sequenced in a study of T cells in Graves' hyperthyroidism and ophthalmopathy. TCRdb called the multiplex PCR reads again in MiXCR, with one record for every CDR3 protein. This table has hundreds of thousands of distinct CDR3 sequences, roughly 15% appearing once. Input material: blood. The receptors were sampled from a woman between 35 and 50 years old with Graves' hyperthyroidism. CDR3s include the opening cysteine and the closing phenylalanine or tryptophan. The order of the fields is CDR3 length, D gene, clone size, J gene, V gene, CDR3 protein, CDR3 DNA. The D gene is left open where the match is weak. Clone size is shown for a subset of rows, as once, few, many or a class of expanded clone.

16 . . TRBJ2-7 TRBV4-1 CASSQGVAGRSYEQYF TGCGCCAGCAGCCAAGGAGTGGCGGGACGCTCCTACGAGCAGTACTTC
14 TRBD1 . TRBJ1-4 TRBV13 CASRLTGSNEKLFF TGTGCCAGCAGATTGACAGGGAGTAATGAAAAACTGTTTTTT
15 TRBD2 many TRBJ2-3 TRBV12-5 CASGLAGGHADTQYF TGTGCTAGTGGTTTGGCGGGAGGGCATGCAGATACGCAGTATTTT
14 TRBD1 . TRBJ2-7 TRBV6-1 CTSSPRTGRHEQYF TGTACCAGCAGCCCCAGGACAGGGAGGCACGAGCAGTACTTC
15 TRBD2 many TRBJ2-3 TRBV12-3/TRBV12-4 CASSQRGRGTDTQYF TGTGCCAGCAGTCAGCGCGGGAGGGGCACAGATACGCAGTATTTT
15 . many TRBJ2-1 TRBV28 CASSSHGGTYNEQFF TGTGCCAGCAGTTCTCACGGGGGTACCTACAATGAGCAGTTCTTC
17 . many TRBJ2-7 TRBV28 CASSPARVPINLGEQYF TGTGCCAGCAGCCCCGCCCGGGTCCCCATTAATCTGGGCGAGCAGTACTTC
16 . few TRBJ1-3 TRBV29-1 CSVEDVGDPSGNTIYF TGCAGCGTTGAAGATGTGGGGGACCCCTCTGGAAACACCATATATTTT
15 TRBD2 many TRBJ2-1 TRBV5-1 CASSSSGTSGNEQFF TGCGCCAGCAGCTCGTCAGGGACTAGCGGCAATGAGCAGTTCTTC
15 . many TRBJ2-7 TRBV28 CASRTLRDRRHEQYF TGTGCCAGCAGGACTCTCCGGGACCGACGCCACGAGCAGTACTTC